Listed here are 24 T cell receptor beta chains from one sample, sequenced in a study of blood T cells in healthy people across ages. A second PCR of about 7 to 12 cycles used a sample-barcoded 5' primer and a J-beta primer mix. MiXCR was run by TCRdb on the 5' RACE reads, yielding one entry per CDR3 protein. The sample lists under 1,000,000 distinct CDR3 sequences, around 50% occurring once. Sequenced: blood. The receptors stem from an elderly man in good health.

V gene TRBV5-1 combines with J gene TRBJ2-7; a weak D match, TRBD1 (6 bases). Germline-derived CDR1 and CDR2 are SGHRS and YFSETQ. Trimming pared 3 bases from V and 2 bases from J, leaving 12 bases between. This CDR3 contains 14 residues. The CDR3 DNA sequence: TGCGCCAGCAGCTCGAAGGACAGCGCCTACGAGCAGTACTTC. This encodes CASSSKDSAYEQYF.

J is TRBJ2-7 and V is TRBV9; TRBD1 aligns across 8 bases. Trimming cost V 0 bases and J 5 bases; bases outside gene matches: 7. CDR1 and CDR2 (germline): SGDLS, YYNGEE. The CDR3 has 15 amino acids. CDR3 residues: CASSVGSRGLNEQYF. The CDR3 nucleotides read TGTGCCAGCAGCGTAGGTTCCAGGGGGCTCAACGAGCAGTACTTC.

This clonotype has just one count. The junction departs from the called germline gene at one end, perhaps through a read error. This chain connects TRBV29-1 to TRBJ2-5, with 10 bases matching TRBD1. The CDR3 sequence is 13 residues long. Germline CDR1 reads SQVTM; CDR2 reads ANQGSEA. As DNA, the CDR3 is TGCAGCGTTGGGACAGGGGGAGGGTACGAGCAGCACTTC. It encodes CSVGTGGGYEQHF.

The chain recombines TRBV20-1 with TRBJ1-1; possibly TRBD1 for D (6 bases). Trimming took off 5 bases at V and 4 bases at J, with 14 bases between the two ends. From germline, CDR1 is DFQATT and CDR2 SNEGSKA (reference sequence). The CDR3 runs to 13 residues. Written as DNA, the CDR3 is TGCAGTGCTCCCGACAGGCTGGGCACTGAAGCTTTCTTT. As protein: CSAPDRLGTEAFF.

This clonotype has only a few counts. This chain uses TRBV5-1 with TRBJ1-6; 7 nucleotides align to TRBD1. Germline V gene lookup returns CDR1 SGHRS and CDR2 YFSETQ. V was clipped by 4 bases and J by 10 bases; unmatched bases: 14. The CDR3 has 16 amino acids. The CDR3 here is CASSLGEGASTSPLHF. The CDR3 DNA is TGCGCCAGCAGCCTCGGGGAGGGGGCGAGCACCTCACCCCTCCACTTT. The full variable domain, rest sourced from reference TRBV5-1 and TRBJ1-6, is KAGVTQTPRYLIKTRGQQVTLSCSPISGHRSVSWYQQTPGQGLQFLFEYFSETQRNKGNFPGRFSGRQFSNSRSEMNVSTLELGDSALYLCASSLGEGASTSPLHFGNGTRLTVT.

The CDR3 DNA sequence: TGTTCGCCTACCCGGGGGAGGGAGACCCAGTACTTC. Translated, it gives CSPTRGRETQYF. J is TRBJ2-4 and V is TRBV28; maybe TRBD2 (6 bases). The J call may be incorrect, as the DNA end agrees better with TRBJ2-5. From germline, CDR1 is MDHEN and CDR2 SYDVKM. This CDR3 is built from 12 residues.

Written as DNA, the CDR3 is TGTGCCAGCAGTGAACAGGGCGACACCGGGGAGCTGTTTTTT. The encoded protein is CASSEQGDTGELFF. The rearrangement uses TRBV6-4 and TRBJ2-2; D may be TRBD1 (6 bases). Trimming took 3 bases from V and 3 from J, leaving 8 bases between them. CDR1 MRHNA and CDR2 SNTAGT come from the germline V gene. There are 14 residues in the CDR3.

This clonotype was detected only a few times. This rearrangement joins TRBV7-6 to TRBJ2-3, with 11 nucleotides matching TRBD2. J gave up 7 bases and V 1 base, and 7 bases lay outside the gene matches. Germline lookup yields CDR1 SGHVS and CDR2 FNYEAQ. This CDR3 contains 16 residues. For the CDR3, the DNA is TGTGCCAGCAGCTTAGAGACTAGCGGGATTATGAATACGCAGTATTTT. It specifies CASSLETSGIMNTQYF.

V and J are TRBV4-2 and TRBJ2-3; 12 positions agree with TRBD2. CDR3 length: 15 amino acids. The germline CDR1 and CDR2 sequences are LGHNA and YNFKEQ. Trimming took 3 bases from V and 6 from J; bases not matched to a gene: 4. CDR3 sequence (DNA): TGTGCCAGCAGCCAGGGGACTAGCGGGCGCGATACGCAGTATTTT. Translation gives CASSQGTSGRDTQYF.

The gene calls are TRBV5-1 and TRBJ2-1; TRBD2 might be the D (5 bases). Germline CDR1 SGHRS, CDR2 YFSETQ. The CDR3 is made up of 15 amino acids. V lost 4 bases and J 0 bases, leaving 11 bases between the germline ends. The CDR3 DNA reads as TGCGCCAGCAGCCCACCGGGGAACTCCTACAATGAGCAGTTCTTC. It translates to CASSPPGNSYNEQFF. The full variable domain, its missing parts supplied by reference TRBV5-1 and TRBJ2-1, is KAGVTQTPRYLIKTRGQQVTLSCSPISGHRSVSWYQQTPGQGLQFLFEYFSETQRNKGNFPGRFSGRQFSNSRSEMNVSTLELGDSALYLCASSPPGNSYNEQFFGPGTRLTVL.

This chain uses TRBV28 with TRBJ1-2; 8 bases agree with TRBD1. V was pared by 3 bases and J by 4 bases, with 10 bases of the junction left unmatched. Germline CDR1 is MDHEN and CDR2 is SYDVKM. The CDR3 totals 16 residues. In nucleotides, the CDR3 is TGTGCCAGCAGTTTCCAAGGGACAGGTCTGGGCTATGGCTACACCTTC. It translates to CASSFQGTGLGYGYTF.

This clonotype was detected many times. CDR3 sequence: CASSYSSGDLQETQYF. For the CDR3, the DNA is TGTGCCAGCAGTTACTCCAGCGGGGACCTCCAAGAGACCCAGTACTTC. The chain employs TRBV6-6 and TRBJ2-5; 7 positions match TRBD2. Germline loops: CDR1 MNHNY, CDR2 SVGAGI (reference sequence). This CDR3 has 16 residues. V lost 0 bases to trimming and J lost 1 base; unmatched junction nucleotides: 5.

The chain's CDR3 is CASSLRGQDSYEQYF. DNA for the CDR3: TGCGCCAGCAGCTTGCGGGGACAGGACTCCTACGAGCAGTACTTC. The chain links TRBV5-1 to TRBJ2-7, with TRBD1 matching over 8 bases. Germline CDR1 SGHRS, CDR2 YFSETQ. This CDR3 region has 15 residues. V lost 1 base to trimming and J lost 0 bases; unmatched junction nucleotides: 3.

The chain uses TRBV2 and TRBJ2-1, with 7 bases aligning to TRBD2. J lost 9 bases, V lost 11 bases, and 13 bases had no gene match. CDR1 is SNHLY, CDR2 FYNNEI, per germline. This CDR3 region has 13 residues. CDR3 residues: CASEVREWSEQFF. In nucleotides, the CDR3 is TGTGCCTCCGAGGTGCGGGAGTGGAGTGAGCAGTTCTTC.

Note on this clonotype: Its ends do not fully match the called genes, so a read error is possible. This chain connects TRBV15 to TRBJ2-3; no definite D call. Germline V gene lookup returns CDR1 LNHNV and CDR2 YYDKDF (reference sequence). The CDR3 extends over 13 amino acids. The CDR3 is CATSRGGEDTRYF. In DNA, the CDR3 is TGTGCCACCAGCAGAGGAGGAGAAGATACGCGGTATTTT. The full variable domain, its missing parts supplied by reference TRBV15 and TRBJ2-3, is DAMVIQNPRYQVTQFGKPVTLSCSQTLNHNVMYWYQQKSSQAPKLLFHYYDKDFNNEADTPDNFQSRRPNTSFCFLDIRSPGLGDTAMYLCATSRGGEDTRYFGPGTRLTVL.

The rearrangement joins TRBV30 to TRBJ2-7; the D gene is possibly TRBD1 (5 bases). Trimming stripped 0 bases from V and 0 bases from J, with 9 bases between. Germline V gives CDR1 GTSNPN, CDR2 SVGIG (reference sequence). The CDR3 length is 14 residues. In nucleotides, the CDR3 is TGTGCCTGGAGTGTAAGCCAGGGCTCCTACGAGCAGTACTTC. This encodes CAWSVSQGSYEQYF.

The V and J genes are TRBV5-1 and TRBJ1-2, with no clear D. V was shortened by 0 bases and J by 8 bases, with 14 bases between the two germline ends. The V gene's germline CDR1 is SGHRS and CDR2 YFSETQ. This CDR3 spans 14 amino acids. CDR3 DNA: TGCGCCAGCAGCTTGGAGACGCACTCCGGGGGCTACACCTTC. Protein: CASSLETHSGGYTF.

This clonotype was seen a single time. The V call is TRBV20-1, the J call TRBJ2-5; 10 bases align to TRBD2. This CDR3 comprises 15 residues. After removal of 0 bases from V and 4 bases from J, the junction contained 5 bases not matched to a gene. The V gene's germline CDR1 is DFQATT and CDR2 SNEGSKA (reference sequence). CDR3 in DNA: TGCAGTGCTAGAGAAAGTACTAGCGGGGTAGAGACCCAGTACTTC. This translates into CSARESTSGVETQYF.

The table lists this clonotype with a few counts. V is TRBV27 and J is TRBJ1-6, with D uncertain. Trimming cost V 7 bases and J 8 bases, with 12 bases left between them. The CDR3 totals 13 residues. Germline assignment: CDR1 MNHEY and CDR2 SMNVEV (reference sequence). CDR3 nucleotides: TGTGCCAGCACCTCCACCGGGTATTCACCCCTCCACTTT. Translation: CASTSTGYSPLHF.

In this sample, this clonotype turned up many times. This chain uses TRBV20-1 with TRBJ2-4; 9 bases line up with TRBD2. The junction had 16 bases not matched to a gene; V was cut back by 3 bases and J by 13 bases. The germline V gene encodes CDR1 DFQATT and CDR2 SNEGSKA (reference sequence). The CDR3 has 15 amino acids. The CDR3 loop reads CSARAVAGALGEQYF. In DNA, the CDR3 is TGCAGTGCTAGGGCAGTAGCGGGAGCACTGGGAGAGCAGTACTTC.

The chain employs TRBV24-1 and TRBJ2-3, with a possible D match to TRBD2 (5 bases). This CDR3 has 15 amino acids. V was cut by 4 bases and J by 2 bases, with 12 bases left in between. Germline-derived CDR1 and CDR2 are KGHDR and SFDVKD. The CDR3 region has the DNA TGTGCCACCAGTGACCAAGCGGAGCTCACAGATACGCAGTATTTT. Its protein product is CATSDQAELTDTQYF.

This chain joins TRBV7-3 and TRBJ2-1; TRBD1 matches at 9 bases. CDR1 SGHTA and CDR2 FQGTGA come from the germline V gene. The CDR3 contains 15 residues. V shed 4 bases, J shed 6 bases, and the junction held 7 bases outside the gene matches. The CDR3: CASSSRQGVRNEQFF. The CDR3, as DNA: TGTGCCAGCAGCTCCCGACAGGGGGTTCGCAATGAGCAGTTCTTC.

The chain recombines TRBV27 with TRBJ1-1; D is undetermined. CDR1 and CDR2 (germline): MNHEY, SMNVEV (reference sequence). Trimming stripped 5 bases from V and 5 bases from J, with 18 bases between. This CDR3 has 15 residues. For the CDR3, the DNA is TGTGCCAGCAGTAAGGAACTGGTCCAAGGGACTGAAGCTTTCTTT. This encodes CASSKELVQGTEAFF.

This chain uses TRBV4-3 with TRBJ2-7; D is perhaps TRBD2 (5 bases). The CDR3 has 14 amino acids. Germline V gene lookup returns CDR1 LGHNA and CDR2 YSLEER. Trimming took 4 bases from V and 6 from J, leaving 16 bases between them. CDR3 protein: CASSPRWELGEQYF. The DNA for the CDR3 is TGCGCCAGCAGCCCGAGGTGGGAGTTGGGCGAGCAGTACTTC.